These T cell receptor beta chains were read from a single sample in a study of blood T cell repertoires in COVID-19. Profiling relied on immunoSEQ multiplex PCR, and the TCRdb table lists in-frame clones only, not all of them. Of 370,000 or so clones listed, 81% were seen once; the top ten hold 1.1%. Sequenced material: peripheral blood. The receptors derive from a human donor with acute or convalescent COVID-19. The donor label of this sample is uncertain. Both conserved end residues are part of each CDR3. The order of the fields is clone size, J gene, D gene, V gene, CDR3 protein, CDR3 DNA. The D gene is left open where the match is weak. Clone size, where shown, is once, few, many, or a class for clones that have expanded.

>NA|TRBJ1-2|TRBD1|TRBV7-9
CASSLPTGDGYTF
TGTGCCAGCAGCTTACCGACAGGGGATGGCTACACCTTC
>NA|TRBJ1-2|NA|TRBV21-1
CASSKGGRTESSGYTF
TGTGCCAGCAGCAAAGGAGGGCGGACAGAGTCGAGTGGCTACACCTTC
>NA|TRBJ2-7|TRBD2|TRBV5-1
CASSLTSGGTYEQYF
TGCGCCAGCAGCCTGACTAGCGGGGGAACCTACGAGCAGTACTTC
>NA|TRBJ1-3|TRBD1|TRBV28
CASSLSGTGGNTIYF
TGTGCCAGCAGTTTATCCGGGACAGGGGGCAACACCATATATTTT
>once|TRBJ1-5|NA|TRBV4-2
CASSPERPGDQPQHF
TGTGCCAGCAGCCCCGAAAGGCCGGGGGATCAGCCCCAGCATTTT
>NA|TRBJ2-2|NA|TRBV7-8
CASSPGGQNTGELFF
TGTGCCAGCAGCCCCGGAGGTCAGAACACCGGGGAGCTGTTTTTT
>NA|TRBJ2-6|NA|TRBV11-2
CASSSPGGTALSGANVLTF
TGTGCCAGCAGCTCTCCCGGCGGGACAGCATTATCTGGGGCCAACGTCCTGACTTTC
>once|TRBJ1-1|NA|TRBV6-5
CASNTARGATEAFF
TGTGCCAGCAATACAGCCCGGGGGGCGACTGAAGCTTTCTTT
>NA|TRBJ1-2|TRBD1|TRBV7-9
CASSLGRRDRVNYGYTF
TGTGCCAGCAGCTTAGGACGGAGGGACAGGGTCAACTATGGCTACACCTTC
>NA|TRBJ1-3|NA|TRBV2
CASSLQALSGNTIYF
TGTGCCAGCAGTTTACAGGCTCTCTCTGGAAACACCATATATTTT
>NA|TRBJ1-2|NA|TRBV7-9
CASSPQFYGYTF
TGTGCCAGCAGCCCCCAGTTCTATGGCTACACCTTC
>NA|TRBJ1-1|NA|TRBV6-1
CASSEYLLSGEAFF
TGTGCCAGCAGTGAATATTTGTTATCAGGTGAAGCTTTCTTT
>NA|TRBJ2-3|TRBD2|TRBV18
CASSPLAGGPQGLHPDTQYF
TGTGCCAGCTCACCGCTAGCGGGGGGGCCTCAGGGCCTACATCCGGATACGCAGTATTTT
>NA|TRBJ1-1|NA|TRBV5-1
CASSFQGSANTEAFF
TGCGCCAGCAGCTTCCAGGGGTCGGCGAACACTGAAGCTTTCTTT
>few|TRBJ1-5|TRBD1|TRBV19
CASKLGQGFQPQHF
TGTGCCAGTAAATTGGGACAGGGATTTCAGCCCCAGCATTTT
>NA|TRBJ2-1|NA|TRBV19
CASSPSLASSYNEQFF
TGTGCCAGTAGTCCTAGCCTAGCGAGCTCCTACAATGAGCAGTTCTTC
>NA|TRBJ2-7|NA|TRBV28
CASRDRISSYEQYF
TGTGCCAGTCGAGACAGGATAAGCTCCTACGAGCAGTACTTC
>NA|TRBJ2-1|NA|TRBV7-9
CASSLRYEQFF
TGTGCCAGCAGCTTGAGGTATGAGCAGTTCTTC
>NA|TRBJ1-2|NA|TRBV4-2
CASSQGRGNSGYTF
TGTGCCAGCAGCCAAGGCCGGGGTAATTCTGGCTACACCTTC
>NA|TRBJ1-1|TRBD1|TRBV5-4
CASSQSRTGMNTEAFF
TGTGCCAGCAGCCAAAGCCGGACAGGGATGAACACTGAAGCTTTCTTT
>once|TRBJ1-1|NA|TRBV11-2
CASSSTDSPNTEAFF
TGTGCCAGCAGCTCCACGGACAGCCCGAACACTGAAGCTTTCTTT
>NA|TRBJ2-5|TRBD2|TRBV7-2
CASSLGTSPPRGTQYF
TGTGCCAGCAGCTTAGGGACTAGCCCTCCCCGAGGGACCCAGTACTTC
>NA|TRBJ1-1|TRBD1|TRBV2
CASGGDRRNTEAFF
TGTGCCAGCGGGGGGGACAGGAGGAACACTGAAGCTTTCTTT
>NA|TRBJ1-1|TRBD1|TRBV7-9
CASSRGQGAVSTEAFF
TGTGCCAGCAGCCGAGGACAGGGGGCAGTTAGCACTGAAGCTTTCTTT
>once|TRBJ2-5|NA|TRBV9
CASSVALQGFPETQYF
TGTGCCAGCAGCGTAGCTCTTCAGGGGTTCCCCGAGACCCAGTACTTC
>NA|TRBJ2-1|NA|TRBV5-8
CASTRGGRLGNEQFF
TGTGCCAGCACCCGAGGAGGCAGGTTGGGGAATGAGCAGTTCTTC
>few|TRBJ2-5|NA|TRBV3-1/TRBV3-2
CASSLQGTHQETQYF
TGTGCCAGCAGCCTCCAGGGGACCCACCAAGAGACCCAGTACTTC